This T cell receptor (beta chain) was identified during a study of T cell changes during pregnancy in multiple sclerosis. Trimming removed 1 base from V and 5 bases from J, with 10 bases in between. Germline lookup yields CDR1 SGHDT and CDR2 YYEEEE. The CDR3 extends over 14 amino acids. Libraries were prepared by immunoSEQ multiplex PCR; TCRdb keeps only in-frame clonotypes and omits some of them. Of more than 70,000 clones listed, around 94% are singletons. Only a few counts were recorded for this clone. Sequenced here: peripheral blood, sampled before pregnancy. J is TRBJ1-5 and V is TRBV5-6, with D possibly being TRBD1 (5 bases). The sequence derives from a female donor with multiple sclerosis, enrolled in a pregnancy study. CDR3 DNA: TGTGCCAGCAGCTTGCTGGGGGGGGATCAGCCCCAGCATTTT. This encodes CASSLLGGDQPQHF.